The T cell receptor (beta chain) under discussion was sequenced for a study of PD-1 blockade in classical Hodgkin lymphoma. Sample time point: cycle 4 day 1 (C4D1), after around six weeks of nivolumab. The patients all showed relapse after autologous stem cell transplantation, while their brentuximab vedotin exposure varied. CDR3 length: 14 amino acids. Germline V CDR1 and CDR2: LNHDA, SQIVND (reference sequence). Deletions cut 5 bases from V and 4 bases from J, with 15 bases between. Only in-frame clones appear in the TCRdb table, and some are missing; sequencing was by immunoSEQ multiplex PCR. The sample contains approximately 52,000 clones, around nine tenths of which appear only once.

This sequence was found in a human donor with classical Hodgkin lymphoma. This chain joins TRBV19 and TRBJ2-7; D uncertain. Sequenced here: peripheral blood mononuclear cells (PBMCs), sampled before the fourth cycle of nivolumab. The DNA for the CDR3 is TGTGCCAGTAGTCTGGCCGCGACCCAATACGAGCAGTACTTC. It encodes CASSLAATQYEQYF.